This is a list of T cell receptor beta chains from one sample in a study of identical twins. TCRdb re-analysed the 5' RACE reads in MiXCR, keeping a single row per CDR3 protein. Found here are roughly 250,000 distinct CDR3 sequences, roughly an eighth of them singletons; the top ten hold around 9%. Sequenced material: memory (CD45RO+) T cells sorted from blood. The origin of the receptors is a woman under 30 in good health. Each CDR3 is given with its conserved first and last residue. D genes are given only for firm matches. Only some rows state a clone size, as once, few, many or a class for expanded clones.

d_gene	v_gene	len	j_gene	abundance	CDR3nt	CDR3aa
-	TRBV27	13	TRBJ2-7	-	TGTGCCAGCAGTTGGAGGGGCTCCTACGAGCAGTACTTC	CASSWRGSYEQYF
-	TRBV21-1	10	TRBJ2-7	-	TGTGCCAGCATTCCCTACGAGCAGTACTTC	CASIPYEQYF
TRBD1	TRBV20-1	11	TRBJ2-3	many	TGCAGTGAACAGGGGCCAGATACGCAGTATTTT	CSEQGPDTQYF
TRBD2	TRBV30	17	TRBJ2-1	-	TGTGCCTGGAGTGGGAGGACTAGCGGGAGAGACTACAATGAGCAGTTCTTC	CAWSGRTSGRDYNEQFF
-	TRBV11-3	16	TRBJ2-5	-	TGTGCCAGCAGCTTGGGCCAGGGACTCCGAATAAAGACCCAGTACTTC	CASSLGQGLRIKTQYF
-	TRBV6-1	15	TRBJ2-2	-	TGTGCCAGCAGCGGAGGACAGCTGAACACCGGGGAGCTGTTTTTT	CASSGGQLNTGELFF
-	TRBV5-1	15	TRBJ1-1	few	TGCGCCAGCAGCTTGGGGTTCAGCGGAGGCACTGAAGCTTTCTTT	CASSLGFSGGTEAFF
-	TRBV20-1	14	TRBJ2-5	-	TGCAGTGCTAGAGATAAAGGGGTGGGGGAGACCCAGTACTTC	CSARDKGVGETQYF
-	TRBV10-3	13	TRBJ1-1	few	TGTGCCATCAGTCTACAGGGTGCGACTGAAGCTTTCTTT	CAISLQGATEAFF
-	TRBV6-6	13	TRBJ1-5	-	TGTGCCAGCAGTCGCGAGCGCGGACAGCCCCAGCATTTT	CASSRERGQPQHF
-	TRBV20-1	13	TRBJ2-3	few	TGCAGTGCTAGAATGGGACTTTCAGATACGCAGTATTTT	CSARMGLSDTQYF
-	TRBV5-1	11	TRBJ2-1	few	TGCGCCAGCAGCGCTGACTGGGGGCAGTTCTTC	CASSADWGQFF
-	TRBV7-8	13	TRBJ1-1	-	TGTGCCAGCAGCCTCAGGGGAAGGACTGAAGCTTTCTTT	CASSLRGRTEAFF
-	TRBV5-6	13	TRBJ2-7	many	TGTGCCAGCAGGAGAACAGGGACCTACGAGCAGTACTTC	CASRRTGTYEQYF
TRBD2	TRBV6-2/TRBV6-3	14	TRBJ2-7	-	TGTGCCAGCACCCTAGCGGGGCTCTCCTACGAGCAGTACTTC	CASTLAGLSYEQYF
-	TRBV7-8	13	TRBJ1-1	-	TGTGCCAGCAGGCGGGGCCTATACACTGAAGCTTTCTTT	CASRRGLYTEAFF
TRBD2	TRBV20-1	14	TRBJ2-1	-	TGCAGTGCTAGTCGGGAGGGCTCCTACAATGAGCAGTTCTTC	CSASREGSYNEQFF
-	TRBV6-5	15	TRBJ2-7	-	TGTGCCAGCAGTTACGTCGGGGGGCCGTCAGGCGAGCAGTACTTC	CASSYVGGPSGEQYF
-	TRBV9	14	TRBJ1-6	few	TGTGCCAGCAGCCCAGGGTACGAAGCTTCACCCCTCCACTTT	CASSPGYEASPLHF
TRBD1	TRBV6-5	14	TRBJ2-7	few	TGTGCCAGCAGTTCACGACAGGGGGCCTACGAGCAGTACTTC	CASSSRQGAYEQYF
-	TRBV15	14	TRBJ2-2	-	TGTGCCACCACGGCGGAGCGGATCACCGGGGAGCTGTTTTTT	CATTAERITGELFF
-	TRBV6-1	15	TRBJ1-4	few	TGTGCCAGCAGCTGGGGTACAGGTGGAAGCGAAAAACTGTTTTTT	CASSWGTGGSEKLFF
-	TRBV3-1	16	TRBJ2-3	-	TGTGCCAGCAGCCGGAGGGGACCTATCCTCGGGAATACGCAGTATTTT	CASSRRGPILGNTQYF
-	TRBV6-1	15	TRBJ1-2	-	TGTGCCAGCAGTGAGAGACAGGCCTACCTCTATGGCTACACCTTC	CASSERQAYLYGYTF
TRBD2	TRBV20-1	15	TRBJ2-2	-	TGCAGTGCTAGTTCGGGACTACTCAACACCGGGGAGCTGTTTTTT	CSASSGLLNTGELFF
TRBD2	TRBV20-1	16	TRBJ2-5	-	TGCAGTGCTAGAGATTTTCTAAGCGGGAGTCAGGAGACCCAGTACTTC	CSARDFLSGSQETQYF
TRBD1	TRBV11-2	14	TRBJ2-1	-	TGTGCCAGCAGCACCCCCGGGACAGGGGATGAGCAGTTCTTC	CASSTPGTGDEQFF
-	TRBV15	14	TRBJ1-1	many	TGTGCCACCGCCCGAAACTTGGGGAGGACTGAAGCTTTCTTT	CATARNLGRTEAFF
-	TRBV7-9	13	TRBJ2-5	few	TGTGCCAGCAGCCTCCGACCCGGCGAGACCCAGTACTTC	CASSLRPGETQYF
TRBD2	TRBV6-5	16	TRBJ2-3	-	TGTGCCAGCAGTTCCGATCTAGCGGGAGGAGGTGATACGCAGTATTTT	CASSSDLAGGGDTQYF
-	TRBV6-1	16	TRBJ2-3	-	TGTGCCAGCAGTCCGGACACAGATAGGAGCACAGATACGCAGTATTTT	CASSPDTDRSTDTQYF
-	TRBV7-9	13	TRBJ1-2	-	TGTGCCAGCAGCTTATTTCAGGAGGGTGACTACACCTTC	CASSLFQEGDYTF
TRBD2	TRBV11-3	17	TRBJ2-1	-	TGTGCCAGCAGCCATAGGGGCGGGAGCGGGCGGATGAGTGAGCAGTTCTTC	CASSHRGGSGRMSEQFF
-	TRBV6-6	13	TRBJ2-5	-	TGTGCCAGCAGTTCTACAGGGTTCGGGACCCAGTACTTC	CASSSTGFGTQYF
TRBD1	TRBV5-1	14	TRBJ2-5	-	TGCGCCAGCAGCACCTCGGGACAGCAAGAGACCCAGTACTTC	CASSTSGQQETQYF
TRBD2	TRBV4-3	17	TRBJ2-7	few	TGCGCCAGCAGCCAAGATGTACTAGCGGGAAGTTTCTACGAGCAGTACTTC	CASSQDVLAGSFYEQYF
-	TRBV2	14	TRBJ1-5	-	TGTGCCAGCAGTGAGCGTCTACCCGAACAGCCCCAGCATTTT	CASSERLPEQPQHF
-	TRBV20-1	12	TRBJ2-1	few	TGCAGTGCCAGATTGCTAGAGAATGAGCAGTTCTTC	CSARLLENEQFF
TRBD1	TRBV6-1	15	TRBJ1-2	few	TGTGCCAGCAGTGAAGGGACAGGGGGCGCCTATGGCTACACCTTC	CASSEGTGGAYGYTF
TRBD2	TRBV3-1	17	TRBJ2-3	many	TGTGCCAGCAGCCAGGGTAGCGGGTACTCCAACACAGATACGCAGTATTTT	CASSQGSGYSNTDTQYF
-	TRBV5-1	16	TRBJ1-2	few	TGCGCCAGCAGCCTTGGTGGGCAGATTGCCTACTATGGCTACACCTTC	CASSLGGQIAYYGYTF
-	TRBV20-1	15	TRBJ2-7	many	TGCAGTGCTAGAGATGAAATGAGTGGGACCTACGAGCAGTACTTC	CSARDEMSGTYEQYF
-	TRBV7-3	15	TRBJ1-5	-	TGTGCCAGCAGCGCCCCAGGTGGGAGCAATCAGCCCCAGCATTTT	CASSAPGGSNQPQHF
-	TRBV20-1	15	TRBJ1-6	-	TGCAGTGCTAGAGATCAGGGGCTCCATAATTCACCCCTCCACTTT	CSARDQGLHNSPLHF
-	TRBV12-3/TRBV12-4	13	TRBJ2-3	few	TGTGCCAGCAGTTTTGGGCCCACAGATACGCAGTATTTT	CASSFGPTDTQYF
-	TRBV6-1	15	TRBJ1-3	once	TGTGCCAGCAGTGAAATCCGGGTCTCTGGAAACACCATATATTTT	CASSEIRVSGNTIYF
TRBD1	TRBV6-2/TRBV6-3	13	TRBJ2-1	many	TGTGCCAGCGGGGACAGGTATCCGGATGAGCAGTTCTTC	CASGDRYPDEQFF
-	TRBV5-1	14	TRBJ1-1	-	TGCGCCAGCAGCTATGACGGATCGAACACTGAAGCTTTCTTT	CASSYDGSNTEAFF
-	TRBV9	17	TRBJ1-4	-	TGTGCCAGCAGCACTTGGGAATTGCTCTCCACTAATGAAAAACTGTTTTTT	CASSTWELLSTNEKLFF
TRBD1	TRBV20-1	14	TRBJ2-7	-	TGCAGTGCCACAAGGAGGGACAGGGTGGGAGAGCAGTACTTC	CSATRRDRVGEQYF
-	TRBV7-2	11	TRBJ1-6	many	TGTGCCAGCAGCTTCCATTCACCCCTCCACTTT	CASSFHSPLHF
-	TRBV7-2	17	TRBJ1-2	-	TGTGCCAGCAGCACCTCGTCGGCGGGGGTCCTAGGGTATGGCTACACCTTC	CASSTSSAGVLGYGYTF
TRBD1	TRBV11-2	19	TRBJ2-6	-	TGTGCCAGCAGCTTCACCCTCAGGACAGGTGGATCTGGGGCCAACGTCCTGACTTTC	CASSFTLRTGGSGANVLTF
-	TRBV7-9	14	TRBJ1-4	few	TGTGCCAGCAGCTTACGGAGGGACAATGAAAAACTGTTTTTT	CASSLRRDNEKLFF
-	TRBV3-1	14	TRBJ1-4	-	TGTGCCAGCAGCCACCACAGAACTAATGAAAAACTGTTTTTT	CASSHHRTNEKLFF
TRBD2	TRBV5-1	16	TRBJ2-1	few	TGCGCCAGCAGCATCCTAGCGGCCCTTAACGTAAATGAGCAGTTCTTC	CASSILAALNVNEQFF